A single sample gave rise to the 14 T cell receptor beta chains below, sequenced in a study of cytomegalovirus exposure and HLA in healthy donors. Here immunoSEQ multiplex PCR was the method, and the copy in TCRdb shows in-frame clones only, minus some. The table lists about 220,000 clones, around 88% of them singletons. The sequencing sample was made of PBMCs. The receptors come from a woman aged 18-29 years in good health and CMV-seronegative.

The V and J genes are TRBV28 and TRBJ2-2; TRBD1 agrees at 7 bases. Per the germline V gene, CDR1 is MDHEN and CDR2 is SYDVKM. The CDR3 spans 15 residues. V dropped 4 bases and J dropped 5; count of bases not matched to a gene: 7. The CDR3 nucleotides are TGTGCCAGCAGTTCCCTAAGGGGGCGAACCGGGGAGCTGTTTTTT. Its protein product is CASSSLRGRTGELFF.

The gene calls are TRBV2 and TRBJ2-5, with 8 bases fitting TRBD1. This CDR3 has 17 residues. Germline loops: CDR1 SNHLY, CDR2 FYNNEI. With V trimmed by 10 bases and J by 0 bases, 16 bases remained unmatched. The chain's CDR3 is CAITIPLRTGYQETQYF. CDR3 nucleotide sequence: TGTGCCATAACGATTCCGTTAAGGACAGGGTACCAAGAGACCCAGTACTTC.

This chain connects TRBV30 to TRBJ1-2, with TRBD1 matching over 10 bases. Germline loops: CDR1 GTSNPN, CDR2 SVGIG (reference sequence). The CDR3 runs 14 residues. Trimming removed 1 base from V and 7 bases from J; junction bases left unmatched: 6. CDR3 in amino acids: CAWSATGGYGGYTF. The CDR3 nucleotides read TGTGCCTGGAGTGCGACAGGGGGCTATGGTGGCTACACCTTC.

The genes are TRBV28 and TRBJ2-1; 8 nucleotides agree with TRBD1. CDR1 and CDR2 (germline): MDHEN, SYDVKM. Trimming removed 5 bases from V and 5 bases from J; junction bases left unmatched: 11. The CDR3 contains 16 residues. Written as DNA, the CDR3 is TGTGCCAGCAGTCCCCTGTCAGGGGGCCGCGACAATGAGCAGTTCTTC. It translates to CASSPLSGGRDNEQFF.

This sequence joins TRBV4-3 and TRBJ2-3; D remains unclear. The CDR3 covers 14 residues. The germline V and J ends were trimmed by 0 bases and 8 bases, with 12 bases remaining between them. The germline V gene encodes CDR1 LGHNA and CDR2 YSLEER. The CDR3 here is CASSQDRLSGTQYF. The CDR3 coding sequence is TGCGCCAGCAGCCAAGATCGCCTGTCGGGTACGCAGTATTTT.

This clone was picked up one time. The CDR3 spells CASSTAGGPYEQYF. In DNA, the CDR3 is TGTGCCAGCAGCACCGCAGGGGGTCCCTACGAGCAGTACTTC. The chain is built from TRBV7-2 and TRBJ2-7, with 7 bases fitting TRBD1. Germline-derived CDR1 and CDR2 are SGHTA and FQGNSA. The CDR3 has 14 amino acids. V trimming: 5 bases; J trimming: 2 bases; junction bases outside the gene matches: 6.

The rearrangement joins TRBV28 to TRBJ1-1; D remains unclear. The CDR3 consists of 13 residues. Trimming cost V 7 bases and J 7 bases, with 16 bases left between them. Per germline, CDR1 MDHEN and CDR2 SYDVKM. The CDR3 DNA follows: TGTGCCAGCACCCTAACCCGCGGTTTTGAAGCTTTCTTT. Amino acid sequence: CASTLTRGFEAFF.

This sequence joins TRBV11-2 and TRBJ2-7; D unresolved. CDR1 is SGHAT and CDR2 is FQNNGV in the germline V gene. This CDR3 has 13 residues. V was clipped by 5 bases and J by 3 bases, with 11 bases between them. CDR3 nucleotides: TGTGCCAGCAGCCACACCTTCAACTACGAGCAGTACTTC. Its protein product is CASSHTFNYEQYF.

The genes are TRBV10-3 and TRBJ2-7, with 8 bases that match TRBD2. Germline V gives CDR1 ENHRY, CDR2 SYGVKD. V gave up 0 bases and J gave up 0 bases; unmatched junction bases: 4. The CDR3 totals 16 residues. The CDR3 here is CAISESPSGLSYEQYF. The CDR3, as DNA: TGTGCCATCAGTGAGTCCCCTAGCGGGCTCTCCTACGAGCAGTACTTC.

This chain uses TRBV7-3 with TRBJ2-2; 12 positions agree with TRBD2. The CDR3 runs 16 residues. Germline V lookup: CDR1 SGHTA, CDR2 FQGTGA. V trimming: 3 bases; J trimming: 5 bases; junction bases outside the gene matches: 4. DNA of the CDR3: TGTGCCAGCAGCTTGACTAGCGGGAGTGTAACCGGGGAGCTGTTTTTT. Its protein is CASSLTSGSVTGELFF.

The chain links TRBV28 to TRBJ2-7, with TRBD2 as a possible D gene (6 bases). Trimming pared 5 bases from V and 3 bases from J, leaving 17 bases between. This CDR3 has 15 residues. Germline V gene sequence: CDR1 MDHEN, CDR2 SYDVKM. DNA of the CDR3: TGTGCCAGCAGTCTACCGGGACTCAAACTCTACGAGCAGTACTTC. Residues: CASSLPGLKLYEQYF.

J is TRBJ1-5 and V is TRBV28; TRBD1 might be the D (5 bases). CDR1 MDHEN and CDR2 SYDVKM come from the germline V gene. The CDR3 totals 14 residues. Trimming stripped 5 bases from V and 4 bases from J, with 12 bases between. CDR3 nucleotides: TGTGCCAGCAGTCCGACAGTAACGAATCAGCCCCAGCATTTT. This encodes CASSPTVTNQPQHF.

J is TRBJ2-7 and V is TRBV28, with 10 bases identical to TRBD2. Trimming took 2 bases from V and 3 from J; bases not matched to a gene: 1. This CDR3 is built from 14 residues. Germline V gives CDR1 MDHEN, CDR2 SYDVKM. The CDR3 is CASSLPSGSYEQYF. The DNA of the CDR3 is TGTGCCAGCAGTTTACCTAGCGGGAGCTACGAGCAGTACTTC.

The V and J genes are TRBV20-1 and TRBJ1-1; TRBD1 is a possible D gene (6 bases). Germline V gives CDR1 DFQATT, CDR2 SNEGSKA (reference sequence). The V and J ends lost 8 bases and 6 bases respectively, with 10 bases between them. This CDR3 comprises 10 residues. The CDR3 DNA is TGCAGTCCTAAGGGGGCTGAAGCTTTCTTT. As protein: CSPKGAEAFF.